The entry below describes one T cell receptor beta chain. Its specificity is not known. Each diagnosis was determined on the basis of clinical symptoms, serum thyroxine, TRAb, thyroid ultrasound and orbital computed tomography. The authors amplified TCR beta CDR3 regions from RNA transcripts. First-round RT-PCR used HTBI primers; second-round multiplex PCR followed. One entry per CDR3 protein results from TCRdb running MiXCR on the multiplex PCR reads. The table includes roughly 600,000 distinct CDR3 sequences, about two fifths detected once. This sample stems from a study of Graves' ophthalmopathy and Graves' hyperthyroidism. Study results and limitations: Among thyroid clonotypes expanded above 0.001 frequency, most also appeared in blood. The model's ophthalmopathy progression predictions had more than 55% sensitivity and 72% to 75% specificity.

The sequencing input was peripheral blood or thyroid tissue (not recorded which). The origin of this receptor is an adult man with Graves' hyperthyroidism.

In DNA form, the CDR3 reads TGCGCCAGCAGCCAAGATTTGGGAAGTAACACCGGGGAGCTGTTTTTT. As protein: CASSQDLGSNTGELFF. The chain recombines TRBV4-3 with TRBJ2-2; no firm D call. Germline lookup yields CDR1 LGHNA and CDR2 YSLEER. V lost 0 bases and J 2 bases, leaving 10 bases between the germline ends. CDR3 length: 16 residues.